This T cell receptor beta chain was sequenced in a study of cytomegalovirus exposure and HLA in healthy donors. Study-level results: What was likely a sequencing artifact was a cluster of highly shared sequence variants. No immune exposure information besides CMV serostatus was available.

Details on this clone: As yet, its antigen is unknown.

The length of the CDR3 is 14 residues. V was shortened by 6 bases and J by 4 bases, with 16 bases between the two germline ends. Germline CDR1 reads SGDLS; CDR2 reads YYNGEE. Vbeta (60) and Jbeta (13) primers were used in the PCR. Assay: immunoSEQ multiplex PCR; the TCRdb copy retains only in-frame clones and omits some. The sample has over 100,000 clones; around 80% are singletons. The receptor's source is a female donor in good health and CMV-seronegative. V gene TRBV9 combines with J gene TRBJ1-2; D perhaps matches TRBD1 (5 bases). Sequences were obtained from PBMCs. The CDR3 spells CASTQAGDGYGYTF. CDR3 nucleotide sequence: TGTGCCAGCACGCAAGCGGGGGATGGCTATGGCTACACCTTC.